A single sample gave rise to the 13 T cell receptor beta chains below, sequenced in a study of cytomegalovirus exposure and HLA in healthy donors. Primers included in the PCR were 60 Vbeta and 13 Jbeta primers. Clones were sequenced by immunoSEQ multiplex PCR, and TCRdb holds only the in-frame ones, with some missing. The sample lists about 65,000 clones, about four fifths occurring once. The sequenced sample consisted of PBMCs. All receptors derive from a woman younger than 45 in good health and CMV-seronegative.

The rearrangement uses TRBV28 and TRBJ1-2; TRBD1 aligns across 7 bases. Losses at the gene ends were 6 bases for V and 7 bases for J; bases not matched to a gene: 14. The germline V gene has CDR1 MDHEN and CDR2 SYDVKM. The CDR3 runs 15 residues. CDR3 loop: CASSLGQPAPSGYTF. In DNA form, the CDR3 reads TGTGCCAGCAGCTTGGGACAGCCGGCCCCGTCTGGCTACACCTTC.

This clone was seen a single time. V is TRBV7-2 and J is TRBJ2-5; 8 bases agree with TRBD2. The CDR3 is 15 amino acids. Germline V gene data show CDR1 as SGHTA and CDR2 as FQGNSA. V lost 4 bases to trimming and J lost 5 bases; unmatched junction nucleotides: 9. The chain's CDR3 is CASSYALAGRETQYF. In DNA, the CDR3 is TGTGCCAGCAGCTACGCTTTAGCGGGAAGGGAGACCCAGTACTTC.

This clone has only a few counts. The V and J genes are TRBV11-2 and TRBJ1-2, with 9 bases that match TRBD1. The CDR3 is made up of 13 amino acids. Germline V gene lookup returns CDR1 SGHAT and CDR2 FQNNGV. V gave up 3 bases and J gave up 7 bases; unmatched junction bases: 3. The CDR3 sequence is CASSLGTGSGYTF. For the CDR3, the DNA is TGTGCCAGCAGCTTGGGGACAGGGAGTGGCTACACCTTC.

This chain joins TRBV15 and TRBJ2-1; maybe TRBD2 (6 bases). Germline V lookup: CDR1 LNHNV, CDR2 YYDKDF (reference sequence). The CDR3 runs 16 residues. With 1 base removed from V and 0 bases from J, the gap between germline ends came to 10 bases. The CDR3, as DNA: TGTGCCACCAGCAGAGCGGGTAGCGGCTCCTACAATGAGCAGTTCTTC. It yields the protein CATSRAGSGSYNEQFF.

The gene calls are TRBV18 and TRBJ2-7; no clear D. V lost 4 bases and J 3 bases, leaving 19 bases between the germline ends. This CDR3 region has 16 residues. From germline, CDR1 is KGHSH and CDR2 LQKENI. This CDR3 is CASSLSTNAADYEQYF. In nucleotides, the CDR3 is TGTGCCAGCTCACTTTCGACAAACGCAGCAGACTACGAGCAGTACTTC. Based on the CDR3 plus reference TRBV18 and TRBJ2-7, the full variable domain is NAGVMQNPRHLVRRRGQEARLRCSPMKGHSHVYWYRQLPEEGLKFMVYLQKENIIDESGMPKERFSAEFPKEGPSILRIQQVVRGDSAAYFCASSLSTNAADYEQYFGPGTRLTVT.

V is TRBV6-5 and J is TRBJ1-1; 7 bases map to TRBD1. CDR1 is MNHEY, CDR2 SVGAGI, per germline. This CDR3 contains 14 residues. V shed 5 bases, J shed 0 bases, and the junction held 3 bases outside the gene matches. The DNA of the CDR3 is TGTGCCAGCAGTCCTGGACAGGTGAACACTGAAGCTTTCTTT. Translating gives CASSPGQVNTEAFF.

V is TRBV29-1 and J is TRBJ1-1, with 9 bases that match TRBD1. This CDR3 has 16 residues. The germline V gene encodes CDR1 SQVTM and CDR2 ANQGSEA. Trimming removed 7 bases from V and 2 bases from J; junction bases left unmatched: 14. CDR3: CSARGLRQGGNTEAFF. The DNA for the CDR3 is TGCAGCGCCCGAGGTCTTCGACAGGGGGGAAACACTGAAGCTTTCTTT.

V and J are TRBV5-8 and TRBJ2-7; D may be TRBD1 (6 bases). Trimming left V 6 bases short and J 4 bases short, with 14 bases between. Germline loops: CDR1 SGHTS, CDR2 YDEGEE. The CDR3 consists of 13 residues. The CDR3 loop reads CASTPQGLYEQYF. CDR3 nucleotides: TGTGCCAGCACCCCCCAGGGGCTTTACGAGCAGTACTTC. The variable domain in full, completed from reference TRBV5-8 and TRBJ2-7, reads EAGVTQSPTHLIKTRGQQATLRCSPISGHTSVYWYQQALGLGLQFLLWYDEGEERNRGNFPPRFSGRQFPNYSSELNVNALELEDSALYLCASTPQGLYEQYFGPGTRLTVT.

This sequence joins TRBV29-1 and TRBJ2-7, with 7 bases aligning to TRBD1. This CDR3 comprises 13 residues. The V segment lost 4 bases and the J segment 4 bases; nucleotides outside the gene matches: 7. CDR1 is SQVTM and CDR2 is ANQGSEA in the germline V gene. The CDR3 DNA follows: TGCAGCGTTGGGACAGGACAGCTGTACGAGCAGTACTTC. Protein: CSVGTGQLYEQYF.

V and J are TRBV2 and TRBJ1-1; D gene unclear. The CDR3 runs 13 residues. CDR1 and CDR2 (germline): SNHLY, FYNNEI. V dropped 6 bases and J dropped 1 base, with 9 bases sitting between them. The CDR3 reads CASSPRENTEAFF. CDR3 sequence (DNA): TGTGCCAGCAGCCCCCGGGAGAACACTGAAGCTTTCTTT. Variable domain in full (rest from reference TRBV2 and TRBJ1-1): EPEVTQTPSHQVTQMGQEVILRCVPISNHLYFYWYRQILGQKVEFLVSFYNNEISEKSEIFDDQFSVERPDGSNFTLKIRSTKLEDSAMYFCASSPRENTEAFFGQGTRLTVV.

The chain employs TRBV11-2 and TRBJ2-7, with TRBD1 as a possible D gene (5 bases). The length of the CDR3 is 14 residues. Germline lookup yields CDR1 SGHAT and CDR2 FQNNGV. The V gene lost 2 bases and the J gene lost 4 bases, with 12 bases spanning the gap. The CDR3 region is CASSLPWPGYEQYF. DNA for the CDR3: TGTGCCAGCAGCTTACCTTGGCCAGGGTACGAGCAGTACTTC.

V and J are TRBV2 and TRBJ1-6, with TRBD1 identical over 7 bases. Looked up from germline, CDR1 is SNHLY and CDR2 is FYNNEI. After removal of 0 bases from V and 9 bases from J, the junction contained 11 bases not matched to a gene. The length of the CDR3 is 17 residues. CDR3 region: CASSEARQGIYLSPLHF. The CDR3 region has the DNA TGTGCCAGCAGTGAAGCGAGACAGGGTATCTACCTTTCACCCCTCCACTTT.

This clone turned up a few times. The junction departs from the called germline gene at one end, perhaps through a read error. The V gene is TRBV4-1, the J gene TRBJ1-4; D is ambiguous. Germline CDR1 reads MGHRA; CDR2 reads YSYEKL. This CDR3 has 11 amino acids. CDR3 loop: CASSQGGSPSF. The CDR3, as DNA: TGCGCCAGCAGCCAAGGTGGGAGCCCGTCTTTT.